Presented here are 15 T cell receptor beta chains from one specimen sequenced in a study of blood T cells in healthy people across ages. Together with a sample-barcoded 5' primer, a J-beta primer mix was included in a second PCR lasting about 7 to 11 cycles. TCRdb re-analysed the 5' RACE reads in MiXCR, keeping a single row per CDR3 protein. Of hundreds of thousands of distinct CDR3 sequences in the sample, 53% were seen once. The material sequenced was blood. These TCRs come from an elderly man in good health.

Only one count was recorded for this clonotype. This chain uses TRBV7-2 with TRBJ2-1; no reliable D call. Per the germline V gene, CDR1 is SGHTA and CDR2 is FQGNSA. V dropped 3 bases and J dropped 10 bases, with 7 bases sitting between them. This CDR3 is 11 amino acids long. The CDR3 DNA is TGTGCCAGCAGCTTTACCAGAGAGCAGTTCTTC. It yields the protein CASSFTREQFF.

The CDR3 coding sequence is TGTGCCAGCAGTCAGACGACCTCCTACAATGAGCAGTTCTTC. It specifies CASSQTTSYNEQFF. The rearrangement links TRBV6-5 to TRBJ2-1; D remains ambiguous. Germline values: CDR1 MNHEY, CDR2 SVGAGI. The germline V and J ends were trimmed by 5 bases and 0 bases, with 8 bases remaining between them. The CDR3 spans 14 residues.

The rearrangement joins TRBV5-1 to TRBJ2-5; D is tentatively TRBD1 or TRBD2 (5 bases each). Between the trimmed V and J ends, which lost 1 base and 5 bases, there was a span of 12 bases. CDR3 size: 14 residues. Germline assignment: CDR1 SGHRS and CDR2 YFSETQ. The CDR3 loop reads CASSLFGDRETQYF. The CDR3 region has the DNA TGCGCCAGCAGCTTGTTTGGGGACCGGGAGACCCAGTACTTC.

The CDR3 sequence is CASSKWQGYGYTF. The CDR3 nucleotides read TGTGCCAGCAGCAAGTGGCAGGGCTATGGCTACACCTTC. The chain is built from TRBV21-1 and TRBJ1-2; TRBD1, the table's D call, was not compared with the DNA. TRBV21-1 is a pseudogene segment. CDR3 size: 13 residues.

This clonotype came up a few times. The chain links TRBV28 to TRBJ1-2; D unresolved. Trimming stripped 5 bases from V and 8 bases from J, with 9 bases between. CDR1 MDHEN and CDR2 SYDVKM come from the germline V gene. The CDR3 is 11 residues long. Here the CDR3 DNA reads TGTGCCAGCAGTCTAGGCTGGGGCTACACCTTC. Protein sequence: CASSLGWGYTF.

The chain uses TRBV7-3 and TRBJ2-3; the D gene is possibly TRBD2 (5 bases). The CDR3 consists of 15 residues. CDR1 and CDR2 (germline): SGHTA, FQGTGA. Trimming pared 6 bases from V and 4 bases from J, leaving 17 bases between. CDR3 bases: TGTGCCAGCAGGGCCGGACTTACCCAGGCAGATACGCAGTATTTT. Amino acid sequence: CASRAGLTQADTQYF.

The CDR3 is CASSPRDRALTYEQYF. The CDR3 nucleotides are TGTGCCAGCAGCCCCAGGGACAGGGCCCTTACCTACGAGCAGTACTTC. The chain carries TRBV7-8 and TRBJ2-4, with 9 bases identical to TRBD1. The tail of the sequence fits TRBJ2-7 better, so the J call may be wrong. Germline assignment: CDR1 SGHVS and CDR2 FQNEAQ. The CDR3 runs 16 residues.

The chain has TRBV28 and TRBJ1-2; the D gene is possibly TRBD1 (6 bases). The CDR3 sequence is 15 residues long. V was pared by 6 bases and J by 3 bases, with 17 bases between. Per the germline V gene, CDR1 is MDHEN and CDR2 is SYDVKM. The DNA of the CDR3 is TGTGCCAGCAGCTCGGGCGGGGGCTTCTACTATGGCTACACCTTC. It translates to CASSSGGGFYYGYTF.

The chain combines TRBV29-1 with TRBJ1-2; the D gene is possibly TRBD1 (5 bases). Germline-derived CDR1 and CDR2 are SQVTM and ANQGSEA. The CDR3 covers 12 residues. The V gene lost 6 bases and the J gene lost 8 bases, with 16 bases spanning the gap. CDR3 in amino acids: CSVKGTAEGYTF. The CDR3 bases are TGCAGCGTGAAAGGGACCGCGGAGGGCTACACCTTC.

This clonotype was observed a handful of times. The chain recombines TRBV5-6 with TRBJ2-3; 9 bases are shared with TRBD2. From germline, CDR1 is SGHDT and CDR2 YYEEEE. The V and J ends lost 4 bases and 3 bases, in that order; junction bases with no gene match: 6. The CDR3 is 15 residues long. The DNA of the CDR3 is TGTGCCAGCAGCACTACCAGCGGGAGGACAGATACGCAGTATTTT. The encoded protein is CASSTTSGRTDTQYF.

V is TRBV29-1 and J is TRBJ2-2, with 10 bases lining up with TRBD1. The germline CDR1 and CDR2 sequences are SQVTM and ANQGSEA. With V trimmed by 3 bases and J by 5 bases, 3 bases remained unmatched. This CDR3 contains 14 residues. This CDR3 is CSVDGTGVTGELFF. CDR3 bases: TGCAGCGTTGACGGGACAGGGGTAACCGGGGAGCTGTTTTTT.

V gene TRBV20-1 combines with J gene TRBJ2-1; 12 nucleotides agree with TRBD2. The CDR3 is 17 residues long. With 2 bases clipped from V and 0 bases from J, the junction kept 5 bases outside the gene matches. Germline V lookup: CDR1 DFQATT, CDR2 SNEGSKA (reference sequence). The CDR3 is CSARRLAGESSYNEQFF. CDR3 bases: TGCAGTGCTAGAAGACTAGCGGGAGAGAGCTCCTACAATGAGCAGTTCTTC.

The chain couples TRBV12-3 or TRBV12-4 to TRBJ2-7, with D perhaps TRBD1 (6 bases). V was clipped by 3 bases and J by 7 bases, with 10 bases between them. CDR3 size: 12 residues. DNA for the CDR3: TGTGCCAGCAGTTTCCAGGGGAGAGAGCAGTACTTC. It codes for CASSFQGREQYF.

This sequence joins TRBV5-1 and TRBJ2-7, with TRBD2 identical over 11 bases. The J segment lost 3 bases and the V segment lost 0 bases, leaving 2 bases of the junction unmatched. CDR1 and CDR2 (germline): SGHRS, YFSETQ. The CDR3 is made up of 15 amino acids. As DNA, the CDR3 is TGCGCCAGCAGCTTGGCGACTAGCGGGATCTACGAGCAGTACTTC. Amino acid sequence: CASSLATSGIYEQYF.

This clonotype appeared a few times. The chain is built from TRBV20-1 and TRBJ1-2; weak D call: TRBD1 (5 bases). Germline V gene sequence: CDR1 DFQATT, CDR2 SNEGSKA (reference sequence). The CDR3 contains 16 residues. Trimming pared 5 bases from V and 6 bases from J, leaving 25 bases between. CDR3 coding DNA: TGCAGTGCTCCCCAAACCACGGGGCTTGCTTCGGATGGCTACACCTTC. Its protein is CSAPQTTGLASDGYTF.